One and the same sample provided the 16 T cell receptor beta chains below, sequenced in a study of blood T cell repertoires in COVID-19. Data came from immunoSEQ multiplex PCR; TCRdb stores just in-frame clones and leaves some out. This sample yields 240,000 or so clones, of which roughly 82% are seen a single time; roughly 2% belongs to the top ten. The sequenced sample consisted of PBMCs or T cells enriched from blood (not recorded which). These receptors were collected from a woman in her forties or fifties who had recovered from COVID-19.

The chain is built from TRBV29-1 and TRBJ1-5, with 8 bases aligning to TRBD1. The CDR3 length is 13 residues. With V trimmed by 7 bases and J by 7 bases, 9 bases remained unmatched. CDR1 and CDR2 from the germline V gene are SQVTM and ANQGSEA. DNA for the CDR3: TGCAGCGCTTTGACAGGGGCTGGCCAGCCCCAGCATTTT. The encoded protein is CSALTGAGQPQHF.

V gene TRBV6-8 combines with J gene TRBJ1-3, with 12 bases lining up with TRBD1. CDR1 is MNHGY and CDR2 is SAAAGT in the germline V gene. This CDR3 comprises 16 residues. Trimming removed 7 bases from V and 4 bases from J; junction bases left unmatched: 8. The CDR3 DNA follows: TGTGCCAGCAACGGGACAGGGGGCGCGGGAGGAAACACCATATATTTT. As protein: CASNGTGGAGGNTIYF.

The V call is TRBV27, the J call TRBJ1-1; TRBD1 is a possible D gene (5 bases). The CDR3 contains 14 residues. Germline lookup yields CDR1 MNHEY and CDR2 SMNVEV (reference sequence). The V and J ends lost 5 bases and 0 bases respectively, with 10 bases between them. The CDR3: CASSTAGMNTEAFF. The CDR3 coding sequence is TGTGCCAGCAGTACGGCAGGGATGAACACTGAAGCTTTCTTT.

This clone was observed once. The chain recombines TRBV5-5 with TRBJ1-1, with D unresolved. Trimming took off 5 bases at V and 0 bases at J, with 14 bases between the two ends. The CDR3 has 15 amino acids. The germline CDR1 and CDR2 sequences are SGHKS and YYEKEE (reference sequence). The CDR3 nucleotides read TGTGCCAGCAGTAAGGAGAGAAACATGAACACTGAAGCTTTCTTT. It encodes CASSKERNMNTEAFF.

This clone was seen only a few times. The CDR3 bases are TGCGCCAGCAGCCAGCTAGGGCCGGGAAAGCAGTTCTTC. Translated: CASSQLGPGKQFF. The chain employs TRBV4-1 and TRBJ2-1, with D possibly TRBD2 on 5 matching bases. Germline V lookup: CDR1 MGHRA, CDR2 YSYEKL. There are 13 residues in the CDR3. V lost 3 bases and J 11 bases, leaving 14 bases between the germline ends.

The chain employs TRBV19 and TRBJ1-5; D gene unclear. CDR3 length equals 16 residues. The V and J ends lost 3 bases and 6 bases respectively, with 18 bases between them. Germline assignment: CDR1 LNHDA and CDR2 SQIVND (reference sequence). The CDR3 DNA reads TGTGCCAGTAGTATTTTGGCTGAAGGAGGAGGTCAGCCCCAGCATTTT. Amino acids: CASSILAEGGGQPQHF.

The V and J genes are TRBV18 and TRBJ2-3; 7 bases line up with TRBD2. Trimming cost V 2 bases and J 4 bases; bases outside gene matches: 3. The CDR3 runs to 14 residues. The germline V gene has CDR1 KGHSH and CDR2 LQKENI. The CDR3 coding sequence is TGTGCCAGCTCACCAACGGGGGGATCAGATACGCAGTATTTT. Translation gives CASSPTGGSDTQYF.

The V and J genes are TRBV7-9 and TRBJ1-3; 8 nucleotides match TRBD1. Germline trimming cut 4 bases from V and 2 bases from J; bases unmatched to any gene: 4. Germline V gene sequence: CDR1 SEHNR, CDR2 FQNEAQ (reference sequence). The length of the CDR3 is 15 residues. The CDR3 nucleotides read TGTGCCAGCAGCTCCCAGGGGGCCCCTGGAAACACCATATATTTT. Protein sequence: CASSSQGAPGNTIYF.

The chain uses TRBV19 and TRBJ2-7, with D perhaps TRBD1 (5 bases). The CDR3 runs 12 residues. The V and J ends lost 5 bases and 4 bases respectively, with 9 bases between them. Looked up from germline, CDR1 is LNHDA and CDR2 is SQIVND (reference sequence). CDR3 region: CASSSRQYEQYF. CDR3 DNA sequence: TGTGCCAGTAGTTCCCGACAGTACGAGCAGTACTTC.

This clone has just a few counts. The V and J genes are TRBV10-3 and TRBJ2-1, with 7 positions matching TRBD2. Germline V CDR1 and CDR2: ENHRY, SYGVKD. This CDR3 is built from 14 residues. V gave up 9 bases and J gave up 5 bases; unmatched junction bases: 10. The CDR3 DNA sequence: TGTGCCATTGCTATAGGACTAGGGAACAATGAGCAGTTCTTC. Encoded protein: CAIAIGLGNNEQFF.

This clone was counted a single time. This chain joins TRBV9 and TRBJ2-1, with 8 bases that match TRBD2. J was trimmed by 4 bases and V by 3 bases; bases with no gene match: 6. The CDR3 is 15 amino acids. Germline V gene lookup returns CDR1 SGDLS and CDR2 YYNGEE. CDR3 in amino acids: CASSESGSYYNEQFF. CDR3 bases: TGTGCCAGCAGCGAAAGCGGGAGTTATTACAATGAGCAGTTCTTC.

This sequence joins TRBV6-6 and TRBJ1-1, with D perhaps matching TRBD1 (5 bases). V dropped 7 bases and J dropped 7 bases, with 16 bases sitting between them. The CDR3 has 13 amino acids. Per the germline V gene, CDR1 is MNHNY and CDR2 is SVGAGI (reference sequence). The CDR3 loop is CASTPQGIDEAFF. The CDR3 DNA reads as TGTGCCAGCACCCCGCAGGGAATTGATGAAGCTTTCTTT.

A few counts support this clone. The chain is built from TRBV19 and TRBJ1-5; maybe TRBD1 (5 bases). This CDR3 comprises 17 residues. V dropped 9 bases and J dropped 4 bases, with 25 bases sitting between them. CDR1 and CDR2 (germline): LNHDA, SQIVND (reference sequence). CDR3 nucleotides: TGTGCCAGAAATTCCAGACACTCAGGGTACGTGAATCAGCCCCAGCATTTT. This gives the protein CARNSRHSGYVNQPQHF. Supplemented by reference TRBV19 and TRBJ1-5, the full variable domain reads DGGITQSPKYLFRKEGQNVTLSCEQNLNHDAMYWYRQDPGQGLRLIYYSQIVNDFQKGDIAEGYSVSREKKESFPLTVTSAQKNPTAFYLCARNSRHSGYVNQPQHFGDGTRLSIL.

In this sample, this clone turned up a few times. The chain is built from TRBV28 and TRBJ1-2; no clear D gene. Germline V gene lookup returns CDR1 MDHEN and CDR2 SYDVKM. V gave up 7 bases and J gave up 8 bases, with 17 bases separating them. This CDR3 has 13 residues. CDR3 sequence: CASTPPPRQGYTF. For the CDR3, the DNA is TGTGCCAGCACCCCGCCCCCCAGGCAGGGCTACACCTTC.

The chain couples TRBV28 to TRBJ1-4; 8 bases map to TRBD1. Germline V lookup: CDR1 MDHEN, CDR2 SYDVKM. The ends lost 6 bases at V and 7 bases at J; junction bases unmatched: 1. The CDR3 is 12 residues long. Here the CDR3 DNA reads TGTGCCAGCAGACAGGGGGTTGAAAAACTGTTTTTT. It yields the protein CASRQGVEKLFF.

The gene calls are TRBV4-3 and TRBJ2-5, with 9 bases fitting TRBD2. Germline CDR1 reads LGHNA; CDR2 reads YSLEER. CDR3 size: 15 residues. After removal of 4 bases from V and 5 bases from J, the junction contained 8 bases not matched to a gene. CDR3 amino acids: CASSPGGRGGETQYF. CDR3 in DNA: TGCGCCAGCAGCCCCGGGGGGCGGGGGGGCGAGACCCAGTACTTC.